The 26 T cell receptor beta chains in this list originate from one sample, sequenced in a study of blood T cell repertoires in COVID-19. Only in-frame clones appear in the TCRdb table, and some are missing; sequencing was by immunoSEQ multiplex PCR. The sample shows about 220,000 clones, approximately 85% of them seen only once. Sequenced input: peripheral blood. The source of these receptors is a woman in her seventies with acute or convalescent COVID-19.

With regard to this clone: This sample includes further DNA sequences coding for the same CDR3. The CDR3 region has the DNA TGTGCCAGCAGCTTGGGGAGAGATGGCTACACCTTC. It is translated as CASSLGRDGYTF. V usage is TRBV11-2 and J usage is TRBJ1-2; D is uncertain. The CDR3 is 12 residues long. The germline gives CDR1 SGHAT, CDR2 FQNNGV. V lost 3 bases and J lost 6, with 8 bases in between.

The chain employs TRBV14 and TRBJ1-2; possibly TRBD1 for D (5 bases). This CDR3 region has 13 residues. In germline, CDR1 is SGHDN, CDR2 FVKESK. The V end was cut by 6 bases, the J end by 4 bases, with 12 bases between. The CDR3 protein is CASSSGGSYGYTF. CDR3 DNA: TGTGCCAGCAGTTCGGGGGGTAGCTATGGCTACACCTTC.

The CDR3 loop is CASSYSTTNEKLFF. DNA of the CDR3: TGTGCCAGCAGCTACAGTACAACTAATGAAAAACTGTTTTTT. The chain links TRBV7-9 to TRBJ1-4; unclear D gene. CDR3 length: 14 amino acids. The V gene lost 4 bases and the J gene lost 0 bases, with 6 bases spanning the gap. Germline V gene lookup returns CDR1 SEHNR and CDR2 FQNEAQ (reference sequence).

This clone was counted a few times. The genes are TRBV9 and TRBJ2-5; 9 nucleotides agree with TRBD2. The CDR3 totals 16 residues. V shed 0 bases, J shed 2 bases, and the junction held 5 bases outside the gene matches. Germline CDR1 reads SGDLS; CDR2 reads YYNGEE. Here the CDR3 DNA reads TGTGCCAGCAGCGTAGCTTTTCTAGCGGGGCAAGAGACCCAGTACTTC. As protein: CASSVAFLAGQETQYF. Drawing the rest from reference TRBV9 and TRBJ2-5, the complete variable domain is DSGVTQTPKHLITATGQRVTLRCSPRSGDLSVYWYQQSLDQGLQFLIQYYNGEERAKGNILERFSAQQFPDLHSELNLSSLELGDSALYFCASSVAFLAGQETQYFGPGTRLLVL.

This chain links TRBV4-2 with TRBJ1-1; D is undetermined. Per germline, CDR1 LGHNA and CDR2 YNFKEQ. This CDR3 is 15 amino acids long. V was shortened by 4 bases and J by 0 bases, with 12 bases between the two germline ends. CDR3 loop: CASSPPAGMNTEAFF. The CDR3 bases are TGTGCCAGCAGCCCTCCCGCGGGCATGAACACTGAAGCTTTCTTT.

CDR3 in amino acids: CASAYPGQGSYEQYF. In nucleotides, the CDR3 is TGTGCCAGCGCGTACCCGGGACAGGGCTCCTACGAGCAGTACTTC. The V gene is TRBV28, the J gene TRBJ2-7, with 9 bases lining up with TRBD1. V lost 8 bases, J lost 0 bases, and 8 bases stayed unmatched. In germline, CDR1 is MDHEN, CDR2 SYDVKM. CDR3 size: 15 residues.

V gene TRBV5-6 combines with J gene TRBJ1-1; TRBD1 might be the D (5 bases). CDR1 and CDR2 (germline): SGHDT, YYEEEE. The CDR3 covers 14 residues. V lost 1 base and J 0 bases, leaving 7 bases between the germline ends. For the CDR3, the DNA is TGTGCCAGCAGCTTGTCAGGGATGAACACTGAAGCTTTCTTT. Its protein is CASSLSGMNTEAFF.

The rearrangement uses TRBV2 and TRBJ1-5; D might be TRBD1 (6 bases). Germline V gene lookup returns CDR1 SNHLY and CDR2 FYNNEI. Deletions cut 6 bases from V and 7 bases from J, with 13 bases between. The CDR3 has 13 residues. CDR3 nucleotide sequence: TGTGCCAGCAGGGGGGCGTCAGGCCAGCCCCAGCATTTT. This gives the protein CASRGASGQPQHF.

The chain uses TRBV9 and TRBJ1-4; 8 bases fit TRBD1. The CDR3 length is 16 residues. Germline assignment: CDR1 SGDLS and CDR2 YYNGEE. V shed 7 bases and J 0 bases; nucleotides not matched to a gene: 8. CDR3 in DNA: TGTGCCAGCGGTCCGGGACAGGTGGCAACTAATGAAAAACTGTTTTTT. Its protein product is CASGPGQVATNEKLFF.

CDR3 sequence (DNA): TGTGCCAGCAGTTACGGGACAGGGGGCTATCAGCCCCAGCATTTT. Amino acids: CASSYGTGGYQPQHF. The chain has TRBV6-2 or TRBV6-3 and TRBJ1-5, with 12 bases that match TRBD1. There are 15 residues in the CDR3. CDR1 and CDR2 (germline): MNHEY, SVGEGT. J lost 5 bases, V lost 2 bases, and 1 base had no gene match.

The rearrangement joins TRBV11-2 to TRBJ2-2, with 10 positions matching TRBD2. V lost 5 bases and J lost 5; bases outside the gene matches: 8. The CDR3 loop spans 16 amino acids. The germline V gene has CDR1 SGHAT and CDR2 FQNNGV. The DNA of the CDR3 is TGTGCCAGCAGCCCAGCGGGGGGGCAAGGGACCGGGGAGCTGTTTTTT. Encoded protein: CASSPAGGQGTGELFF.

The chain carries TRBV3-1 (or the pseudogene TRBV3-2) and TRBJ1-1; 7 nucleotides agree with TRBD1. The CDR3 runs 15 residues. V lost 4 bases to trimming and J lost 4 bases; unmatched junction nucleotides: 9. The germline CDR1 and CDR2 sequences are LGHDT and YNNKEL (reference sequence). Here the CDR3 reads CASSLRGQAVTEAFF. CDR3 coding DNA: TGTGCCAGCAGCCTAAGAGGACAGGCGGTCACTGAAGCTTTCTTT.

This clone turned up a few times. The chain has TRBV2 and TRBJ2-1; 7 bases are shared with TRBD1. V gave up 6 bases and J gave up 4 bases; unmatched junction bases: 6. Germline V gene sequence: CDR1 SNHLY, CDR2 FYNNEI. The CDR3 runs 14 residues. CDR3 DNA: TGTGCCAGCAGCGCAAGGACAGGTTACAATGAGCAGTTCTTC. As protein: CASSARTGYNEQFF.

The V and J genes are TRBV7-9 and TRBJ1-6; 11 nucleotides align to TRBD1. CDR1 and CDR2 from the germline V gene are SEHNR and FQNEAQ (reference sequence). V lost 5 bases, J lost 5 bases, and 5 bases stayed unmatched. The CDR3 covers 16 residues. CDR3 amino acids: CASSAWTGGDNSPLHF. Here the CDR3 DNA reads TGTGCCAGCAGCGCCTGGACAGGGGGCGATAATTCACCCCTCCACTTT.

The table lists this clone with a few counts. V gene TRBV6-2 or TRBV6-3 combines with J gene TRBJ2-1; D possibly corresponds to TRBD1 (6 bases). V lost 4 bases, J lost 0 bases, and 16 bases lay in between. CDR1 is MNHEY and CDR2 is SVGEGT in the germline V gene. CDR3 length: 17 residues. CDR3 amino acids: CASSLSTGTSSYNEQFF. CDR3 coding DNA: TGTGCCAGCAGTTTATCGACAGGAACGAGCTCCTACAATGAGCAGTTCTTC.

This chain connects TRBV10-3 to TRBJ2-7; 8 nucleotides line up with TRBD1. CDR1 and CDR2 (germline): ENHRY, SYGVKD. V was clipped by 3 bases and J by 3 bases; unmatched bases: 7. The CDR3 runs to 15 residues. The CDR3 protein is CAISDWDRPHYEQYF. In DNA, the CDR3 is TGTGCCATCAGTGATTGGGACAGGCCACACTACGAGCAGTACTTC.

This chain joins TRBV24-1 and TRBJ2-5; D is possibly TRBD1 (6 bases). Trimming pared 2 bases from V and 2 bases from J, leaving 8 bases between. The CDR3 extends over 14 amino acids. CDR1 and CDR2 from the germline V gene are KGHDR and SFDVKD. Written as DNA, the CDR3 is TGTGCCACCAGTGATTCGGGACAACAAGAGACCCAGTACTTC. Protein: CATSDSGQQETQYF.

This clone has just a few counts. The rearrangement joins TRBV4-1 to TRBJ2-7; 7 bases agree with TRBD1. V trimming: 4 bases; J trimming: 1 base; junction bases outside the gene matches: 7. There are 15 residues in the CDR3. Looked up from germline, CDR1 is MGHRA and CDR2 is YSYEKL. The CDR3 DNA sequence: TGCGCCAGCAGCCTCGAGACAGGGATATCCTACGAGCAGTACTTC. Translated: CASSLETGISYEQYF.

The chain employs TRBV5-4 and TRBJ2-1; 8 bases fit TRBD2. CDR1 and CDR2 from the germline V gene are SGHNT and YYREEE (reference sequence). V was clipped by 0 bases and J by 1 base; unmatched bases: 3. The CDR3 contains 16 residues. CDR3 residues: CASSLAGGASYNEQFF. CDR3 nucleotide sequence: TGTGCCAGCAGCTTGGCCGGGGGGGCATCCTACAATGAGCAGTTCTTC.

This rearrangement joins TRBV7-2 to TRBJ2-3; 9 nucleotides match TRBD1. The CDR3 spans 13 residues. With V trimmed by 4 bases and J by 4 bases, 0 bases remained unmatched. Germline CDR1 reads SGHTA; CDR2 reads FQGNSA. The DNA for the CDR3 is TGTGCCAGCAGCTGGGACAGGGCAGATACGCAGTATTTT. The encoded protein is CASSWDRADTQYF.

This chain links TRBV6-5 with TRBJ2-1, with TRBD1 identical over 9 bases. V was pared by 5 bases and J by 3 bases, with 5 bases of the junction left unmatched. Germline V lookup: CDR1 MNHEY, CDR2 SVGAGI. This CDR3 is built from 15 residues. The CDR3 region is CASSPVTGGYNEQFF. CDR3 nucleotide sequence: TGTGCCAGCAGTCCTGTGACAGGGGGCTACAATGAGCAGTTCTTC.

This clone occurred once. The chain has TRBV10-2 and TRBJ1-5; D gene unclear. Trimming left V 8 bases short and J 0 bases short, with 8 bases between. In germline, CDR1 is WSHSY, CDR2 SAAADI. The CDR3 length is 13 residues. CDR3: CASRVSSNQPQHF. The CDR3 region has the DNA TGCGCCAGCCGGGTTTCTAGCAATCAGCCCCAGCATTTT.

This chain links TRBV4-3 with TRBJ2-3, with D tentatively TRBD2 (7 bases). The germline V and J ends were trimmed by 1 base and 2 bases, with 13 bases remaining between them. The germline CDR1 and CDR2 sequences are LGHNA and YSLEER. The CDR3 contains 16 residues. In DNA form, the CDR3 reads TGCGCCAGCAGCCAAGTGGGGGGGCAGGTCACAGATACGCAGTATTTT. Encoded protein: CASSQVGGQVTDTQYF.

This clone was recorded once. The chain couples TRBV7-2 to TRBJ1-2, with D perhaps TRBD1 (6 bases). The germline V and J ends were trimmed by 5 bases and 4 bases, with 14 bases remaining between them. Germline loops: CDR1 SGHTA, CDR2 FQGNSA. The CDR3 totals 14 residues. The CDR3 loop reads CASSPQGPPYGYTF. As DNA, the CDR3 is TGTGCCAGCAGCCCGCAGGGGCCCCCCTATGGCTACACCTTC.

The chain has TRBV10-3 and TRBJ1-1; D possibly corresponds to TRBD1 (5 bases). Trimming removed 0 bases from V and 0 bases from J, with 17 bases in between. The CDR3 spans 18 residues. The germline gives CDR1 ENHRY, CDR2 SYGVKD. The CDR3 DNA reads TGTGCCATCAGTGAGTCCAGTATGTTCGGCAGGGTGAACACTGAAGCTTTCTTT. Translating it yields CAISESSMFGRVNTEAFF.

The gene calls are TRBV28 and TRBJ1-1, with TRBD1 identical over 7 bases. Germline V lookup: CDR1 MDHEN, CDR2 SYDVKM. The V segment lost 5 bases and the J segment 1 base; nucleotides outside the gene matches: 4. The CDR3 sequence is 14 residues long. The CDR3 here is CASSIGQANTEAFF. For the CDR3, the DNA is TGTGCCAGCAGTATCGGACAGGCGAACACTGAAGCTTTCTTT.